This T cell receptor beta chain was recovered during a study of blood T cell repertoires in COVID-19. CDR1 and CDR2 (germline): LNHDA, SQIVND (reference sequence). V was cut by 6 bases and J by 5 bases, with 19 bases left in between. The CDR3 contains 15 residues. TCRdb keeps only in-frame clones here, not all; method: immunoSEQ multiplex PCR. The sample includes approximately 200,000 clones, less than 90% seen only once; the top ten take about 4.6%. Everyone who took part was about 18 to 90 years old, and they came from about two dozen US areas. This TCR was sampled from a woman aged 25-40 years who had been exposed to COVID-19. Input material: PBMCs or T cells enriched from blood (not recorded which). V usage is TRBV19 and J usage is TRBJ2-5; D might be TRBD2 (6 bases). CDR3 protein: CASSRLPAGGETQYF. Here the CDR3 DNA reads TGTGCCAGTAGCCGCCTTCCGGCAGGAGGGGAGACCCAGTACTTC.